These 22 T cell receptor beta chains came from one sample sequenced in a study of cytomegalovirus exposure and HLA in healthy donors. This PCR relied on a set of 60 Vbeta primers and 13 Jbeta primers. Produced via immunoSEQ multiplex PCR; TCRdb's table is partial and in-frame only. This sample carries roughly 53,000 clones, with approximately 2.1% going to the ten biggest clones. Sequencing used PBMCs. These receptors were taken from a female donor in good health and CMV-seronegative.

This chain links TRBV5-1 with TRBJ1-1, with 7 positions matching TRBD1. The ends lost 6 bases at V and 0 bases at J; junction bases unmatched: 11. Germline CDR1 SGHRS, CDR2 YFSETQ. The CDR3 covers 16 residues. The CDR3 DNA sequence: TGCGCCAGCAAGGAGGGTCAGGGGGGCTTGAACACTGAAGCTTTCTTT. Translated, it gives CASKEGQGGLNTEAFF.

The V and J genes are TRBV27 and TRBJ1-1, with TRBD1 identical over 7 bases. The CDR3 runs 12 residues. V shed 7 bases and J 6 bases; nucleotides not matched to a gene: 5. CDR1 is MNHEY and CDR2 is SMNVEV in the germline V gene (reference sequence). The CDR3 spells CASITQGAEAFF. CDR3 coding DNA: TGTGCCAGCATCACCCAGGGGGCTGAAGCTTTCTTT.

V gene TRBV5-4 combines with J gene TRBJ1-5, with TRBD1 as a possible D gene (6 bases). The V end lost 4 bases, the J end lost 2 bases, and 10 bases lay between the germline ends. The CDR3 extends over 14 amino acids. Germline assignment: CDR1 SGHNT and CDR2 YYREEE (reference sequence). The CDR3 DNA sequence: TGTGCCAGCAGCCAACAGGGTGGCAATCAGCCCCAGCATTTT. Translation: CASSQQGGNQPQHF.

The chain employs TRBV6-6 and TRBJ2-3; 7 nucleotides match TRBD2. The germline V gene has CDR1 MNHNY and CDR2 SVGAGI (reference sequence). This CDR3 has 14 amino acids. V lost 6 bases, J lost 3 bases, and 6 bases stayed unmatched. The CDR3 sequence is CASRLAGETDTQYF. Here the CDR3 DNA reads TGTGCCAGCAGATTGGCGGGGGAGACAGATACGCAGTATTTT.

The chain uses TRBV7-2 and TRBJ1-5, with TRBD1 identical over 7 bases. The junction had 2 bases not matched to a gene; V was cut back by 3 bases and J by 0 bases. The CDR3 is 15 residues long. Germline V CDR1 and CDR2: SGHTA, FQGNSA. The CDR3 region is CASSLGQLSNQPQHF. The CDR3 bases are TGTGCCAGCAGCTTGGGACAGCTTAGCAATCAGCCCCAGCATTTT. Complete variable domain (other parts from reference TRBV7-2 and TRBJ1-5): GAGVSQSPSNKVTEKGKDVELRCDPISGHTALYWYRQSLGQGLEFLIYFQGNSAPDKSGLPSDRFSAERTGGSVSTLTIQRTQQEDSAVYLCASSLGQLSNQPQHFGDGTRLSIL.

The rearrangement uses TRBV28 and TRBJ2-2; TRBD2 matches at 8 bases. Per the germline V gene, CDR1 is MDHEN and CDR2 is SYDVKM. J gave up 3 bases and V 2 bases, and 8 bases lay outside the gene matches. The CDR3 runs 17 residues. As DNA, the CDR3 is TGTGCCAGCAGTTTACCCTACTTAGCGGGGTACACCGGGGAGCTGTTTTTT. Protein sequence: CASSLPYLAGYTGELFF.

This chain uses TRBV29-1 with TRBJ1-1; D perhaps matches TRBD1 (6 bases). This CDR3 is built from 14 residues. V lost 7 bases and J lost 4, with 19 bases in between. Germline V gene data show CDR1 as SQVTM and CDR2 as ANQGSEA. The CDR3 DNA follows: TGCAGCGGTGTTAGGGGGGGGCAGGGCACTGAAGCTTTCTTT. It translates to CSGVRGGQGTEAFF.

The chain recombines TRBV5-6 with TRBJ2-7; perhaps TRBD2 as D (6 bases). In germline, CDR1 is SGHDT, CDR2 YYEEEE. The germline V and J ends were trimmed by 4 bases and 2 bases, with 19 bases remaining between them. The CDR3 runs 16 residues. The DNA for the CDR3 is TGTGCCAGCAGCGAGGTGGGACGGGAGACCCCCTACGAGCAGTACTTC. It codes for CASSEVGRETPYEQYF.

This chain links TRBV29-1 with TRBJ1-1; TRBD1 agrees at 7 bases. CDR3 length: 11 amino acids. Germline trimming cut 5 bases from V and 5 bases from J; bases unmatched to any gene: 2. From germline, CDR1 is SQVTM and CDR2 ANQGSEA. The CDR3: CSVRDSTEAFF. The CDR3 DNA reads TGCAGCGTTAGGGACAGTACTGAAGCTTTCTTT.

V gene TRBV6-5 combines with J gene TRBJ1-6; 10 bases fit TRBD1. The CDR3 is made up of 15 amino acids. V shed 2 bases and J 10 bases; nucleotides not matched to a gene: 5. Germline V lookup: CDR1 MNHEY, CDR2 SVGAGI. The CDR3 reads CASSYQGTGESPLHF. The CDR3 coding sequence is TGTGCCAGCAGTTACCAAGGGACAGGGGAGTCACCCCTCCACTTT.

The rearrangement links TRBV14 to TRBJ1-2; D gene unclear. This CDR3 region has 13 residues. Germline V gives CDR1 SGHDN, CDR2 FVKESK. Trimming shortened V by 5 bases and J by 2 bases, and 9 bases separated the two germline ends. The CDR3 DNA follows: TGTGCCAGCAGCGGCGGGGTAAACTATGGCTACACCTTC. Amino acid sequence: CASSGGVNYGYTF. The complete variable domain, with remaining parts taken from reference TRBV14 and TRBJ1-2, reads EAGVTQFPSHSVIEKGQTVTLRCDPISGHDNLYWYRRVMGKEIKFLLHFVKESKQDESGMPNNRFLAERTGGTYSTLKVQPAELEDSGVYFCASSGGVNYGYTFGSGTRLTVV.

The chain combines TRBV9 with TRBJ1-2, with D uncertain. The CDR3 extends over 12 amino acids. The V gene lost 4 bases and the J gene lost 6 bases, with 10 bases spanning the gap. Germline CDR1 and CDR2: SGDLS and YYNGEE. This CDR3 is CASSRGVDGYTF. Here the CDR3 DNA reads TGTGCCAGCAGCCGCGGGGTTGATGGCTACACCTTC.

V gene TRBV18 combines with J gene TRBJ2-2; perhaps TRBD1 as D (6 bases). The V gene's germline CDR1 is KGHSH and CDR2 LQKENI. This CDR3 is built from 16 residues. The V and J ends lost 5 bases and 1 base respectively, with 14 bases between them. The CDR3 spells CASSALGTKNTGELFF. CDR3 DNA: TGTGCCAGCTCAGCGTTAGGGACAAAGAACACCGGGGAGCTGTTTTTT.

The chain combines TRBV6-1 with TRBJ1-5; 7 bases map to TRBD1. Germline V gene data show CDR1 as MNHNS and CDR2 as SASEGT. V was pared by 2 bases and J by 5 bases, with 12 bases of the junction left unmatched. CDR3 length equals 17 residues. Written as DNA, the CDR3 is TGTGCCAGCAGTGAATTACGCGGCAGGGGGAAGTATCAGCCCCAGCATTTT. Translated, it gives CASSELRGRGKYQPQHF.

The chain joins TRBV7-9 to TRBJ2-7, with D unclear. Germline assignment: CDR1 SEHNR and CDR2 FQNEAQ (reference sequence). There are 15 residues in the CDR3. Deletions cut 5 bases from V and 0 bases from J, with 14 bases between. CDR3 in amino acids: CASSPDRSSSYEQYF. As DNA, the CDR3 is TGTGCCAGCAGCCCCGATCGCTCCAGCTCCTACGAGCAGTACTTC.

CDR3 DNA sequence: TGTGCCACCAGCAGAGATCGGTCCCCTGTCGTCGAGCAGTACTTC. Residues: CATSRDRSPVVEQYF. This rearrangement joins TRBV15 to TRBJ2-7; no firm D call. The CDR3 has 15 residues. V dropped 0 bases and J dropped 6 bases, with 15 bases sitting between them. CDR1 and CDR2 (germline): LNHNV, YYDKDF (reference sequence).

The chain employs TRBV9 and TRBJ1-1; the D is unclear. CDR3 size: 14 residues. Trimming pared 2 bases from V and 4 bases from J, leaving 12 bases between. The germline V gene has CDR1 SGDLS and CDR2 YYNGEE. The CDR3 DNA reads TGTGCCAGCAGCGTCAAGTCGGGTCTCACTGAAGCTTTCTTT. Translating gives CASSVKSGLTEAFF.

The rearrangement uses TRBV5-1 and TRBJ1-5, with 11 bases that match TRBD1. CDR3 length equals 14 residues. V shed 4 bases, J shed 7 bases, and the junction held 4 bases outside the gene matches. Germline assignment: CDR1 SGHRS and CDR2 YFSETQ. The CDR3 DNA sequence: TGCGCCAGCAGCAAGGGACAGGGGGACCAGCCCCAGCATTTT. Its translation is CASSKGQGDQPQHF.

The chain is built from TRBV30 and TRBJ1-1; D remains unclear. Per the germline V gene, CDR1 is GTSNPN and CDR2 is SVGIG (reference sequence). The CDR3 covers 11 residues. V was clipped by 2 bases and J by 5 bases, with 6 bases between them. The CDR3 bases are TGTGCCTGGAGTCGTATGACTGAAGCTTTCTTT. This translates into CAWSRMTEAFF.

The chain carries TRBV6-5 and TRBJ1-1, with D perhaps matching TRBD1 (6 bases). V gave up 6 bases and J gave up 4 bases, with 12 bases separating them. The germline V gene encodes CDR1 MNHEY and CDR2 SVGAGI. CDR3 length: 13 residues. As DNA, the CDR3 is TGTGCCAGCAGCCCAACAGGGTCCACTGAAGCTTTCTTT. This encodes CASSPTGSTEAFF.

CDR3 protein: CASSRVPRGGTEAFF. Written as DNA, the CDR3 is TGTGCCAGCTCACGCGTCCCCAGGGGAGGGACTGAAGCTTTCTTT. The rearrangement joins TRBV18 to TRBJ1-1, with D possibly being TRBD1 (6 bases). Looked up from germline, CDR1 is KGHSH and CDR2 is LQKENI. This CDR3 contains 15 residues. With 4 bases removed from V and 5 bases from J, the gap between germline ends came to 17 bases.

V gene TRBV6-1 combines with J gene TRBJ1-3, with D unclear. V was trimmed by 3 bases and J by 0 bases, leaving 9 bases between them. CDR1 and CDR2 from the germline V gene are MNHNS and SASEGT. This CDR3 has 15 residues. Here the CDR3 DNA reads TGTGCCAGCAGTGATGGGCCAAGCTCTGGAAACACCATATATTTT. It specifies CASSDGPSSGNTIYF.